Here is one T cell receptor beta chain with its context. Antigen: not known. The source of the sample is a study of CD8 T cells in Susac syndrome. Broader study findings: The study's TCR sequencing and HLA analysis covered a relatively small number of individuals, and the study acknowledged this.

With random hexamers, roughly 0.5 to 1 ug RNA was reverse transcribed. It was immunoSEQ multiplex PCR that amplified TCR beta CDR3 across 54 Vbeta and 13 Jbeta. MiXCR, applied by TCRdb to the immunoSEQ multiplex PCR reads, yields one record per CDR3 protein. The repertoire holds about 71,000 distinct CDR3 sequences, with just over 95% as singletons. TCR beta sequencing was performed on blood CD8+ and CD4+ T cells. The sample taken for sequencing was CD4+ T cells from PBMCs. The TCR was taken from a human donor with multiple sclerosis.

The CDR3 reads CSARDRVSPLHF. In nucleotides, the CDR3 is TGCAGTGCTAGAGATCGGGTTTCACCCCTCCACTTT. V is TRBV20-1 and J is TRBJ1-6; D unresolved. Germline lookup yields CDR1 DFQATT and CDR2 SNEGSKA (reference sequence). V gave up 0 bases and J gave up 9 bases, with 6 bases separating them. This CDR3 contains 12 residues.